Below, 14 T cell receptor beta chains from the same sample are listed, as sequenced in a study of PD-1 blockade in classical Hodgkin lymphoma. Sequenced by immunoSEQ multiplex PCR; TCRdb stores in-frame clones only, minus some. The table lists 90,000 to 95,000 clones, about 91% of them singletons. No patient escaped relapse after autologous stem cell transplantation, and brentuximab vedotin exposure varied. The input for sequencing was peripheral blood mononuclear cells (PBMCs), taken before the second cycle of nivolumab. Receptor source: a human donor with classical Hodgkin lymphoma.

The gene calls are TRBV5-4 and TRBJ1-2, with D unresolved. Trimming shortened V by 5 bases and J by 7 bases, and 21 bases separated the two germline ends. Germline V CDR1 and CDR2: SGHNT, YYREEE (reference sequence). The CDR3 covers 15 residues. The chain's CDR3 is CASRALGRGTVGYTF. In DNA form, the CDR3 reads TGTGCCAGCAGGGCCCTCGGACGCGGAACAGTTGGCTACACCTTC.

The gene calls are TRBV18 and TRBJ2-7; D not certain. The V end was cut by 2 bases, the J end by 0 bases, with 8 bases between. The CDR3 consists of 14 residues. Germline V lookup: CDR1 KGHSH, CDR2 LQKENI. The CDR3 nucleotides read TGTGCCAGCTCACCATTGGAAACCTCCTACGAGCAGTACTTC. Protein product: CASSPLETSYEQYF. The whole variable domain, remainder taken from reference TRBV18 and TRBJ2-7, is NAGVMQNPRHLVRRRGQEARLRCSPMKGHSHVYWYRQLPEEGLKFMVYLQKENIIDESGMPKERFSAEFPKEGPSILRIQQVVRGDSAAYFCASSPLETSYEQYFGPGTRLTVT.

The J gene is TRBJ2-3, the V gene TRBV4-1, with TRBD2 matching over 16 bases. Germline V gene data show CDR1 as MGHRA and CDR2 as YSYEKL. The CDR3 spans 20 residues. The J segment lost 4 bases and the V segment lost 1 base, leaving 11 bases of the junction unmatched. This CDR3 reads CASSQVPKGTSGRVSDTQYF. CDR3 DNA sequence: TGCGCCAGCAGCCAAGTCCCTAAGGGGACTAGCGGGAGGGTCTCAGATACGCAGTATTTT.

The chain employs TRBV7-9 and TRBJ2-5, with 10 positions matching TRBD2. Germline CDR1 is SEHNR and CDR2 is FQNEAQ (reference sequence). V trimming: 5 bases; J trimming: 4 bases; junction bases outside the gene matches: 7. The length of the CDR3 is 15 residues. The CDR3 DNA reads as TGTGCCAGCAGCCTAGGACTAGCGGTACGAGAGACCCAGTACTTC. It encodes CASSLGLAVRETQYF.

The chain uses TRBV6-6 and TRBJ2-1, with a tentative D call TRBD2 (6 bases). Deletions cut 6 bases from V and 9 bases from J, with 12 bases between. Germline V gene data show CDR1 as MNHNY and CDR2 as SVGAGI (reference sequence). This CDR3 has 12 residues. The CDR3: CASSKGLLEQFF. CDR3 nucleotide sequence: TGTGCCAGCAGCAAGGGACTCCTTGAGCAGTTCTTC.

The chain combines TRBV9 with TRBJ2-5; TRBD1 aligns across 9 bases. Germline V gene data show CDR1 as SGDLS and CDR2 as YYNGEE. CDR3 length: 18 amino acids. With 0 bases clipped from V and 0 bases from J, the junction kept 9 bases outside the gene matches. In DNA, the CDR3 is TGTGCCAGCAGCGTAGGGGGGACAGGGAACTGGTACCAAGAGACCCAGTACTTC. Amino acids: CASSVGGTGNWYQETQYF.

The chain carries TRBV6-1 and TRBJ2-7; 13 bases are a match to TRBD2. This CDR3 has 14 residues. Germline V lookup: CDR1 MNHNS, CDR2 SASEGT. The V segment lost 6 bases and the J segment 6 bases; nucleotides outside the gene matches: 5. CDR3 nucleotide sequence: TGTGCCAGCAGGGAGACTAGCGGGGGGTTCGAGCAGTACTTC. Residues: CASRETSGGFEQYF.

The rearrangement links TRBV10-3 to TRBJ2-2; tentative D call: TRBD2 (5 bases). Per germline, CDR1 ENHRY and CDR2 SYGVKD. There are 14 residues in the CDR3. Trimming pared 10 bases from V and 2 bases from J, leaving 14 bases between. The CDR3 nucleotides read TGTGCCAGCCTTGGAGGTGGAAACACCGGGGAGCTGTTTTTT. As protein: CASLGGGNTGELFF.

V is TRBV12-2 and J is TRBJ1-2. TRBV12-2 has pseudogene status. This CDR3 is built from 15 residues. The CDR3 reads CASRPDAPFNYGYTF. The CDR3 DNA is TGTGCAAGTCGCCCCGACGCACCGTTTAACTATGGCTACACCTTC.

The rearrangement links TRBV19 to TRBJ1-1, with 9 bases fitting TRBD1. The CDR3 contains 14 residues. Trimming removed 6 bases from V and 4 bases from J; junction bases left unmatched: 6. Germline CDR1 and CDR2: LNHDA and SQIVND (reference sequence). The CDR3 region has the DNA TGTGCCAGTAGAACAGGGGGCGCGGGCACTGAAGCTTTCTTT. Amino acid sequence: CASRTGGAGTEAFF.

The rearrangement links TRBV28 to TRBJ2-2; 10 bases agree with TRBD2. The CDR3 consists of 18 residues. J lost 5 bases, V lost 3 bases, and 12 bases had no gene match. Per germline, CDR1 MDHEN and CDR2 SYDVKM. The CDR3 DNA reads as TGTGCCAGCAGTTTGGGTCAAAGCGGGAGGGACCGAACCGGGGAGCTGTTTTTT. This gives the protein CASSLGQSGRDRTGELFF. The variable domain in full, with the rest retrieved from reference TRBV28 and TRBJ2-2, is DVKVTQSSRYLVKRTGEKVFLECVQDMDHENMFWYRQDPGLGLRLIYFSYDVKMKEKGDIPEGYSVSREKKERFSLILESASTNQTSMYLCASSLGQSGRDRTGELFFGEGSRLTVL.

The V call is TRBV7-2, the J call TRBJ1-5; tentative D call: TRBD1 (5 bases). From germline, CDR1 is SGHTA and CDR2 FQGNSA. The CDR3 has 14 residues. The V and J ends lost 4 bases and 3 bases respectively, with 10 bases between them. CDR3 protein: CASSSAGTNQPQHF. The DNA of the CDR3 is TGTGCCAGCAGCTCCGCAGGGACCAATCAGCCCCAGCATTTT.

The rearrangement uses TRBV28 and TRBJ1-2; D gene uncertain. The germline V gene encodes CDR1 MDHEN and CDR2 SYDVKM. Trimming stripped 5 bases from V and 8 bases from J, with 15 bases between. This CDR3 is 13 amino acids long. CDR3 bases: TGTGCCAGCAGTCTCTTCCAAGACCGGGGCTACACCTTC. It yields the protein CASSLFQDRGYTF.

The CDR3 nucleotides are TGTGCCAGCAGCTTACAGGCTTATGGGTCCGGGGAGCTGTTTTTT. This encodes CASSLQAYGSGELFF. The V and J genes are TRBV5-4 and TRBJ2-2; TRBD1 is a possible D gene (5 bases). Trimming pared 2 bases from V and 6 bases from J, leaving 14 bases between. Germline V lookup: CDR1 SGHNT, CDR2 YYREEE (reference sequence). There are 15 residues in the CDR3.